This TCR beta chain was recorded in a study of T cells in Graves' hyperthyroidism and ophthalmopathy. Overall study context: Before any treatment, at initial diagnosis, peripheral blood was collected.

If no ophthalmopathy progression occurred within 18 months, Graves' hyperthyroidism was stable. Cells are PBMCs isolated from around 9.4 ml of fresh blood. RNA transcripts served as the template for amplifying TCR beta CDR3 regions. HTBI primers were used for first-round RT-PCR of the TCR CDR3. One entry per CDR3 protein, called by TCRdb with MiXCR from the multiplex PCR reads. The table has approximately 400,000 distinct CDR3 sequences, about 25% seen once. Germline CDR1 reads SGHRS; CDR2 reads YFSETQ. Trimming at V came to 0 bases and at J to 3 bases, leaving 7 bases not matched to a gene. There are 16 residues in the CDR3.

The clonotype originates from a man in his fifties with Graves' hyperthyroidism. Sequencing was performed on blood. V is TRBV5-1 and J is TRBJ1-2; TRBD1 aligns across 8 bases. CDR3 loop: CASSLGATGVDYGYTF. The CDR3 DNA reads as TGCGCCAGCAGCTTGGGAGCGACAGGGGTCGACTATGGCTACACCTTC.